This is a list of T cell receptor beta chains from one sample in a study of blood T cell repertoires in COVID-19. Sequenced by immunoSEQ multiplex PCR; TCRdb stores in-frame clones only, minus some. The sample has 45,000 to 50,000 clones, about nine tenths seen once; the top ten hold less than 3%. The sample comprised peripheral blood. The receptors here all came from a woman aged 80 or over with COVID-19, enrolled during active disease. The CDR3 runs from the conserved cysteine through the conserved F or W.

v_call	cdr3_length	j_call	cdr3_aa
TRBV27	17	TRBJ2-5	CASSSPRDRGFGETQYF
TRBV2	14	TRBJ2-3	CATTPAGSTDTQYF
TRBV2	16	TRBJ1-1	CASSAPLGAARNEAFF
TRBV18	15	TRBJ1-4	CASSPRPVTNEKLFF
TRBV4-2	19	TRBJ2-3	CASSQESLGSLAGTDTQYF
TRBV5-1	15	TRBJ1-1	CASSLTFRGNTEAFF
TRBV5-1	16	TRBJ1-3	CASSPDGQGGGNTIYF
TRBV6-5	13	TRBJ1-5	CASGSPREQPQHF
TRBV19	14	TRBJ1-1	CASSIDRGRTEAFF
TRBV6-6	16	TRBJ1-3	CASSPGGVSSGNTIYF
TRBV5-6	14	TRBJ2-7	CASSLYSVLGGESF
TRBV9	14	TRBJ2-1	CASSLWDSGGLQFF
TRBV19	13	TRBJ1-2	CASIPTGVGSYTF
TRBV7-8	16	TRBJ1-4	CASSLQGRSTNEKLFF
TRBV4-1	18	TRBJ2-2	CASSQGQGRRSWTGELFF
TRBV28	15	TRBJ2-3	CASSSSGSETDTQYF